This is a list of T cell receptor beta chains from one sample in a study of identical twins. TCRdb itself ran the 5' RACE reads through MiXCR, one entry per CDR3 protein. Found here are about 520,000 distinct CDR3 sequences, roughly a fifth of them singletons; the top ten hold 0.75% to 0.95%. Another study also made use of these data, one on T cells expressing NK-cell markers.

The sequencing input was CD4+ T cells sorted from blood. These receptors all stem from a young woman in good health. Each CDR3 is given with its conserved first and last residue. Each record gives: D gene, J gene, V gene, clone size, CDR3 DNA, CDR3 protein. The D gene is left open where the match is weak. Clone sizes are given selectively: once, few, many, or a class where the clone is expanded.

-,TRBJ1-1,TRBV4-3,few,TGCGCCAGCAGCCAAGATCGGGCGGTTGAAGCTTTCTTT,CASSQDRAVEAFF
-,TRBJ2-3,TRBV24-1,once,TGTGCCACCAGTGACGCCGGGACTTATACAGATACGCAGTATTTT,CATSDAGTYTDTQYF
-,TRBJ1-1,TRBV4-3,-,TGCGCCAGCAGCCAAGTGGGTGTGACGAACACTGAAGCTTTCTTT,CASSQVGVTNTEAFF
-,TRBJ2-7,TRBV18,once,TGTGCCAGCTCACCGCACCAGGAGACCTACGAGCAGTACTTC,CASSPHQETYEQYF
TRBD2,TRBJ2-3,TRBV9,-,TGTGCCAGCAGCGGGGGGAGGGTAGCGGAGTGGACAGATACGCAGTATTTT,CASSGGRVAEWTDTQYF
-,TRBJ2-3,TRBV5-5,many,TGTGCCAGCAGCTTATCGACAGTTACAGATACGCAGTATTTT,CASSLSTVTDTQYF
-,TRBJ2-3,TRBV10-3,-,TGTGCCATCAGTGACAGGGGTGGCACAGATACGCAGTATTTT,CAISDRGGTDTQYF
-,TRBJ2-5,TRBV12-3/TRBV12-4,many,TGTGCCAGCAGTTTACTAGGGGAGACCCAGTACTTC,CASSLLGETQYF
TRBD2,TRBJ2-3,TRBV4-3,few,TGCGCCAGCAGCCAAGCCCAATGGGCGGGAGCGGCAGATACGCAGTATTTT,CASSQAQWAGAADTQYF
-,TRBJ2-2,TRBV7-2,-,TGTGCCAGCAGCTTATCGAGCCAGGGGACCACCGGGGAGCTGTTTTTT,CASSLSSQGTTGELFF
TRBD2,TRBJ2-7,TRBV4-3,few,TGCGCCAGCAGCCGGACTAGCGGGAGGGCCTTAAACTACGAGCAGTACTTC,CASSRTSGRALNYEQYF
TRBD2,TRBJ2-2,TRBV12-3/TRBV12-4,few,TGTGCCAGCAGTTTTAGGACTAGCGGCACCGGGGAGCTGTTTTTT,CASSFRTSGTGELFF
-,TRBJ1-1,TRBV4-1,few,TGCGCCAGCAGCTACGCCGGCGGTAACACTGAAGCTTTCTTT,CASSYAGGNTEAFF
TRBD2,TRBJ2-4,TRBV11-2,-,TGTGCCAGCTCTCGGAACGGGGGGACCGGTCAGTACTTC,CASSRNGGTGQYF
TRBD2,TRBJ2-7,TRBV11-3,-,TGTGCCAGCAACCGGCTGGCGGGGGGGTTCTACGAGCAGTACTTC,CASNRLAGGFYEQYF
TRBD1,TRBJ1-5,TRBV5-1,few,TGCGCCAGCAGCTTGGCGCCGGGACAGGGCCCAGGGCCCCAGCATTTT,CASSLAPGQGPGPQHF
-,TRBJ2-7,TRBV14,-,TGTGCCAGCAGCCGAACGAGGGCCTACGAGCAGTACTTC,CASSRTRAYEQYF
TRBD2,TRBJ2-2,TRBV20-1,few,TGCAGTGCGCCTGGACTAGCGGCTGGGGAGCTGTTTTTT,CSAPGLAAGELFF
TRBD2,TRBJ2-1,TRBV6-4,-,TGTGCCAGCAGCTGGACTAGCGGGGAGGGTATCGAGCAGTTCTTC,CASSWTSGEGIEQFF
-,TRBJ1-3,TRBV10-2,-,TGCGCCAGCAGTGAGTCGGGGGGAAACACCATATATTTT,CASSESGGNTIYF
TRBD2,TRBJ2-3,TRBV12-3/TRBV12-4,many,TGTGCCAGCAGTCTCGGGGAGCGGGAGCTCACAGATACGCAGTATTTT,CASSLGERELTDTQYF
-,TRBJ2-7,TRBV5-1,few,TGCGCCAGCAGCTCCACAGGGTTGGTCTACGAGCAGTACTTC,CASSSTGLVYEQYF
-,TRBJ1-3,TRBV30,-,TGTGCCTGGAGTGTTCGAGCTGCTGGAAACACCATATATTTT,CAWSVRAAGNTIYF
-,TRBJ2-2,TRBV2,-,TGTGCCAGCACCCAGGCAAGGAACACCGGGGAGCTGTTTTTT,CASTQARNTGELFF
-,TRBJ1-5,TRBV7-2,-,TGTGCCAGCAGTCGAGGTCCGACAGGCTCTCGCAATCAGCCCCAGCATTTT,CASSRGPTGSRNQPQHF
-,TRBJ1-5,TRBV12-3/TRBV12-4,few,TGTGCCAGCAGGGAAGGACAGAATCAGCCCCAGCATTTT,CASREGQNQPQHF
-,TRBJ1-2,TRBV9,few,TGTGCCAGCAGCCCGAAAGTCACGCGGGGGGCGGGCGGCTACACCTTC,CASSPKVTRGAGGYTF
-,TRBJ1-1,TRBV29-1,many,TGCAGCGTATTATTGAAGAACACTGAAGCTTTCTTT,CSVLLKNTEAFF
-,TRBJ2-3,TRBV20-1,-,TGCAGTGCTACCGACAGAGGCACAGATACGCAGTATTTT,CSATDRGTDTQYF
-,TRBJ2-7,TRBV12-3/TRBV12-4,-,TGTGCCAGCAGTTTAGACGGGAGTGTTGGGTACGAGCAGTACTTC,CASSLDGSVGYEQYF
-,TRBJ2-1,TRBV29-1,many,TGCAGCGTTGTGGTCGGGAATGAGCAGTTCTTC,CSVVVGNEQFF
-,TRBJ2-5,TRBV24-1,few,TGTGCCACCAGTGACCAAACAAGCGGGGAGACCCAGTACTTC,CATSDQTSGETQYF
TRBD2,TRBJ2-1,TRBV27,-,TGTGCCAGCAGGACTATAGCGGGAGGGCTACATGAGCAGTTCTTC,CASRTIAGGLHEQFF
-,TRBJ1-1,TRBV15,-,TGTGCCACCGAGAGGGCAGATACTGAAGCTTTCTTT,CATERADTEAFF
-,TRBJ2-7,TRBV23-1,few,TGCGCCAGCAGCCCCCCCAGGCTTAGCTCCTACGAGCAGTACTTC,CASSPPRLSSYEQYF
TRBD2,TRBJ2-7,TRBV7-2,once,TGTGCCAGCAGCTTAGGCTCGAGCGGGGTCTACGAGCAGTACTTC,CASSLGSSGVYEQYF
-,TRBJ1-1,TRBV19,few,TGTGCCAGTAGTTACCAGGGTTGGACTGAAGCTTTCTTT,CASSYQGWTEAFF
TRBD2,TRBJ2-5,TRBV28,-,TGTGCCAGCAGTTTATATACTAGCGGGAGTGAGACCCAGTACTTC,CASSLYTSGSETQYF
TRBD2,TRBJ2-1,TRBV20-1,-,TGCAGTGCTGAGTGGGCTAGCGGGAGATCTTACGGGGGCTATGAGCAGTTCTTC,CSAEWASGRSYGGYEQFF
-,TRBJ2-1,TRBV4-2,few,TGTGCCAGCAGCCAGACAGCGGTCCCCTCCTACAATGAGCAGTTCTTC,CASSQTAVPSYNEQFF
TRBD1,TRBJ2-1,TRBV19,few,TGTGCCAGTAGTATATTCGGGACAGCTTACAATGAGCAGTTCTTC,CASSIFGTAYNEQFF
-,TRBJ1-6,TRBV20-1,few,TGCAGTGCTAGAAGCCAGGGAGGTACACCCCTCCACTTT,CSARSQGGTPLHF
TRBD2,TRBJ2-3,TRBV20-1,few,TGCAGTGCTAGAGACGGACTAGCGGGATCGGGTACGCAGTATTTT,CSARDGLAGSGTQYF
-,TRBJ2-7,TRBV18,once,TGTGCCAGCTCACCACCGGAGCTAGGCCTCCGCCGCTACGAGCAGTACTTC,CASSPPELGLRRYEQYF
-,TRBJ2-5,TRBV10-3,many,TGTGCCATCAGTGAGGCAAACCAAGAGACCCAGTACTTC,CAISEANQETQYF
-,TRBJ2-3,TRBV19,-,TGTGCCAGTAGTATCCTGTCACCGGCCACCTCCGGAGATACGCAGTATTTT,CASSILSPATSGDTQYF
-,TRBJ1-6,TRBV9,few,TGTGCCAGCAGCGTAGAAGCGAGGTCCCCCCTCCACTTT,CASSVEARSPLHF
-,TRBJ1-1,TRBV5-1,few,TGCGCCAGCAGCTTGGGAGACGGCCGTAGAGCTTTCTTT,CASSLGDGRRAFF
TRBD2,TRBJ2-3,TRBV2,few,TGTGCCAGCAATCAGGGAGGGAGAGATACGCAGTATTTT,CASNQGGRDTQYF
-,TRBJ2-3,TRBV7-6,many,TGTGCCAGCAGCCTCTGGACTGTCACAGATACGCAGTATTTT,CASSLWTVTDTQYF
-,TRBJ2-7,TRBV6-5,many,TGTGCCAGCAGTTACCTCAGTAATCTCTACGAGCAGTACTTC,CASSYLSNLYEQYF